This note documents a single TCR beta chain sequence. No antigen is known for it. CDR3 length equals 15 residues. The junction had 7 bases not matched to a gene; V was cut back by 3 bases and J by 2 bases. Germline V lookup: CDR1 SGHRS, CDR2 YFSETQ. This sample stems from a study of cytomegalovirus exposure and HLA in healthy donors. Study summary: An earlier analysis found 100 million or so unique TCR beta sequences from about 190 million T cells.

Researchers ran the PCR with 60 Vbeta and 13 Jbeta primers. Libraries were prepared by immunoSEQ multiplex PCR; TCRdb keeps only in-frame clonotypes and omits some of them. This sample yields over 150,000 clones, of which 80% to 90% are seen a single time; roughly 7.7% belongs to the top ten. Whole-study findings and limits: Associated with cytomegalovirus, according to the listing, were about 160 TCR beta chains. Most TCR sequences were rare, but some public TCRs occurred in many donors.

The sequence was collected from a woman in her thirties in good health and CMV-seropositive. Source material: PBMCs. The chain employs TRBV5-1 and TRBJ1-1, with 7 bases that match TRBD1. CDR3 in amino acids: CASSSSGQRNTEAFF. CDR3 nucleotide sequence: TGCGCCAGCAGCTCTTCGGGACAGCGTAACACTGAAGCTTTCTTT. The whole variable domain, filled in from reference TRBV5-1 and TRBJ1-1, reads KAGVTQTPRYLIKTRGQQVTLSCSPISGHRSVSWYQQTPGQGLQFLFEYFSETQRNKGNFPGRFSGRQFSNSRSEMNVSTLELGDSALYLCASSSSGQRNTEAFFGQGTRLTVV.